This T cell receptor (beta chain) is from a study of shared clonotypes between healthy human individuals. About this clone: Antigen unknown.

Study results and limitations: Clonotype sharing among donors, it was expected, would be affected by sequencing depth.

Repertoires were generated with immunoSEQ multiplex PCR, while TCRdb's copy carries only in-frame clones and drops some. The sample holds about 530,000 clones; roughly 79% are singletons and the top ten take around 12%. Each donor was a Caucasian adult residing in Nashville, Tennessee. The sequenced sample consisted of PBMCs. The clonotype comes from a woman in her forties in good health. Some clones in this sample may be carry-over from other donors' samples.

CDR3 nucleotide sequence: TGCAGCGTCCTTCTGAATGAGCAGTTCTTC. It yields the protein CSVLLNEQFF. The chain is built from TRBV29-1 and TRBJ2-1, with D unresolved. Trimming stripped 6 bases from V and 7 bases from J, with 7 bases between. Germline V gene lookup returns CDR1 SQVTM and CDR2 ANQGSEA. The CDR3 has 10 residues.